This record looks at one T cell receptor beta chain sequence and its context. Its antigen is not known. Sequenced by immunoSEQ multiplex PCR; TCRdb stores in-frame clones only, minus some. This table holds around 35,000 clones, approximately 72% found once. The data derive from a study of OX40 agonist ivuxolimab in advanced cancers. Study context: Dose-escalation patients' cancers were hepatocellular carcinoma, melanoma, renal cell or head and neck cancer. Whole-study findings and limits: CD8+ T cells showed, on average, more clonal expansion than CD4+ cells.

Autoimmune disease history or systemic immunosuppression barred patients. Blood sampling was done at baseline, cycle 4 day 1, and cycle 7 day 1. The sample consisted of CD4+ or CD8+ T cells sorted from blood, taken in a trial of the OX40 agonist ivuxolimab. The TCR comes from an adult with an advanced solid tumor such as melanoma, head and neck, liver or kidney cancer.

DNA for the CDR3: TGTGCCAGCAGCTTAGGCTCCATGGACAGCTCCTACGAGCAGTACTTC. The encoded protein is CASSLGSMDSSYEQYF. The chain is built from TRBV7-6 and TRBJ2-7; tentatively, D is TRBD1 (6 bases). V lost 1 base and J lost 0, with 13 bases in between. The CDR3 totals 16 residues. From germline, CDR1 is SGHVS and CDR2 FNYEAQ.